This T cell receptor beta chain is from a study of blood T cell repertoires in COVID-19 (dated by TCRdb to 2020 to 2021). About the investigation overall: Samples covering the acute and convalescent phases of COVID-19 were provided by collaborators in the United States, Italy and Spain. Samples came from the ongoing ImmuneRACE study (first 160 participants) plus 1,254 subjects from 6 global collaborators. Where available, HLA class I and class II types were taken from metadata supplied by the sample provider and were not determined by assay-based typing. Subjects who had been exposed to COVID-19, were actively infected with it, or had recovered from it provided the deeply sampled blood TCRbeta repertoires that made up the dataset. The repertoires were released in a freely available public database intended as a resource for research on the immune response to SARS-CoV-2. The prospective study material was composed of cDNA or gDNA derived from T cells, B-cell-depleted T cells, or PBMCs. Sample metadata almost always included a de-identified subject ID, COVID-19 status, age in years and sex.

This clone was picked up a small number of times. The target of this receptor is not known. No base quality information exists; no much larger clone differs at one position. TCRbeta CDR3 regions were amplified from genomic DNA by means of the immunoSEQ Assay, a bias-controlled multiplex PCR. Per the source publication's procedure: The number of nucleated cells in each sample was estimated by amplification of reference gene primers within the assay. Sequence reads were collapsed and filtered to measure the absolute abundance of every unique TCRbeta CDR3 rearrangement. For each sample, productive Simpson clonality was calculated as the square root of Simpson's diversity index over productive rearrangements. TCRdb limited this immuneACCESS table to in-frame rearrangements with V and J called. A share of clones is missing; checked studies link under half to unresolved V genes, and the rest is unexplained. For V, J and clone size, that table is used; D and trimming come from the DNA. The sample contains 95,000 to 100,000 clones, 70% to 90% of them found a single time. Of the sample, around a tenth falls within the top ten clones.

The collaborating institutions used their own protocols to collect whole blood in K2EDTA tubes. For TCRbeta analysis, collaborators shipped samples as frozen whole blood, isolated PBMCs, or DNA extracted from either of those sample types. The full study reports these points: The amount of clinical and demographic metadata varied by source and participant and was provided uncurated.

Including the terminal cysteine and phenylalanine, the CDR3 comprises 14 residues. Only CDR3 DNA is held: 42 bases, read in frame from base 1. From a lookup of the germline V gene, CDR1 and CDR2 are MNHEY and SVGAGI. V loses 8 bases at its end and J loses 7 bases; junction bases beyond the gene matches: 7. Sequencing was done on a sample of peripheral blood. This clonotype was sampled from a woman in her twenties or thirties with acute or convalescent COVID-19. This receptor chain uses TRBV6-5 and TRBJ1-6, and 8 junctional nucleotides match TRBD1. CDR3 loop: CASWAGGWNSPLHF. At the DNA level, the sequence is TGTGCCAGCTGGGCAGGGGGCTGGAATTCACCCCTCCACTTT.